This entry features one T cell receptor (beta chain) sequence. Its antigen is still unknown. These data are taken from a study of T cell repertoires in cytomegalovirus infection. The wider study: Well-studied HLA-B-restricted CMV epitopes were used in the study alongside recently identified HLA-C-restricted ones.

General observations from the study: What dominated the ex vivo response were HLA-C-restricted CMV-specific TCR beta clonotypes.

TCRdb analysed the reads with MiXCR anew, one entry per CDR3 protein. The sample has 600,000 to 700,000 distinct CDR3 sequences; 30% to 40% are singletons. V trimming: 2 bases; J trimming: 1 base; junction bases outside the gene matches: 8. The CDR3 loop spans 18 amino acids. The germline CDR1 and CDR2 sequences are MNHEY and SVGAGI. This sequence was found in a human donor in good health (CMV status not recorded). Some clones in this sample may be carry-over from other donors' samples. The sequencing here drew on cultured PBMCs, taken from culture after CMV antigen stimulation. V usage is TRBV6-5 and J usage is TRBJ2-1, with 10 nucleotides matching TRBD2. CDR3 in amino acids: CASSYTSGTIRSYNEQFF. The CDR3 coding sequence is TGTGCCAGCAGTTACACTAGCGGGACAATTAGATCCTACAATGAGCAGTTCTTC.